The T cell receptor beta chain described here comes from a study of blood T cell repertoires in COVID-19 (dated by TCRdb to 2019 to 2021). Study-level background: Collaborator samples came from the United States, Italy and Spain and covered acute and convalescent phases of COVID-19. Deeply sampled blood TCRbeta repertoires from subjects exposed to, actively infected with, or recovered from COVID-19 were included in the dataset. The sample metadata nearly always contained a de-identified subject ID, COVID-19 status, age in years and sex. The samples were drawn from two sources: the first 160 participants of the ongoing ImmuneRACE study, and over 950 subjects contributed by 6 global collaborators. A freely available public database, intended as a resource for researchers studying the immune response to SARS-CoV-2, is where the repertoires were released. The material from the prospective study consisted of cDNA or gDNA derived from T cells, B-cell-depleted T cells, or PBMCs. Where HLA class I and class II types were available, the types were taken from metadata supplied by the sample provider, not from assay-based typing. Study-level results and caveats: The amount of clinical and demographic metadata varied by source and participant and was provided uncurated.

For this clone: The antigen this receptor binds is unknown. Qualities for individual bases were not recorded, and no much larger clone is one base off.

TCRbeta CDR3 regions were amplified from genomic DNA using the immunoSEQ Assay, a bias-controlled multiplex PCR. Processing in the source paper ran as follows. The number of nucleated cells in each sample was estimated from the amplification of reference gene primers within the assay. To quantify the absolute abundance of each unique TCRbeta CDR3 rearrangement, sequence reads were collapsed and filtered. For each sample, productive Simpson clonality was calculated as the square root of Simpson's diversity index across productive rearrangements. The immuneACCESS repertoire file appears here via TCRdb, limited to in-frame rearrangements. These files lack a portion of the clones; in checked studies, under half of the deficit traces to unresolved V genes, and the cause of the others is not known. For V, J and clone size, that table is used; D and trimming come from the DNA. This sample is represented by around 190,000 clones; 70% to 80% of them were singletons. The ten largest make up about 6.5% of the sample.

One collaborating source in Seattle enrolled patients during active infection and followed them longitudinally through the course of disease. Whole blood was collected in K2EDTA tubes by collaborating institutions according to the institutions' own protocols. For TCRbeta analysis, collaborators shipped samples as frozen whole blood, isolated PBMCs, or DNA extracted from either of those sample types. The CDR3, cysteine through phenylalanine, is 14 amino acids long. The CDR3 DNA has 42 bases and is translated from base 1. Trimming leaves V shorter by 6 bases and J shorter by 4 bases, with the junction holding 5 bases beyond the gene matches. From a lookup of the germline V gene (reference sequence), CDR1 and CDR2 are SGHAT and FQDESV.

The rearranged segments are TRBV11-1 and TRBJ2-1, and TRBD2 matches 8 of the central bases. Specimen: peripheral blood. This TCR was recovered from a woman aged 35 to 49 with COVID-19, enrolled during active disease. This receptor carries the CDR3 CASRSGLVYNEQFF. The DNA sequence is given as TGTGCCAGCAGGTCGGGACTAGTGTACAATGAGCAGTTCTTC.